The TCR beta chain under discussion was sequenced for a study of CD8 T cells in Susac syndrome. The RNA input was about 0.45 to 1 ug, and it was reverse transcribed with random hexamers. An immunoSEQ multiplex PCR generated amplified TCR beta CDR3 products spanning 54 Vbeta and 13 Jbeta. TCRdb redid the calling of the immunoSEQ multiplex PCR reads with MiXCR, one entry per CDR3 protein. The table shows 100,000 to 150,000 distinct CDR3 sequences, with around 94% occurring only once. High-throughput TCR beta sequencing covered peripheral CD8+ and CD4+ T cells. TEMRA cells were enriched by FACS, and CD4+ and CD8+ T cells were negatively isolated. CDR1 is GTSNPN and CDR2 is SVGIG in the germline V gene (reference sequence). Trimming pared 2 bases from V and 6 bases from J, leaving 14 bases between. There are 14 residues in the CDR3.

The rearrangement links TRBV30 to TRBJ1-5, with D unresolved. The sequencing sample was made of CD4+ T cells from PBMCs. This TCR was recovered from a human donor with multiple sclerosis. In DNA form, the CDR3 reads TGTGCCTGGAGTAGCAGTAATCCGGGTCAGCCCCAGCATTTT. It encodes CAWSSSNPGQPQHF.